Included here is one TCR beta chain sequence, with context. It was during active infection that Seattle patients were enrolled and then longitudinally followed. The data were taken from a study of blood T cell repertoires in COVID-19. Study details: The cDNA or gDNA used as material had been derived from T cells, B-cell-depleted T cells, or PBMCs.

As originally analysed: Researchers report that nucleated cell counts were estimated from reference gene primer amplification. Repertoires were generated with immunoSEQ multiplex PCR, while TCRdb's copy carries only in-frame clones and drops some. The V and J calls and clone size were taken over from that table, and D and trimming were inferred from the DNA. The sample shows about 480,000 clones, 89% of them seen only once. V trimming: 6 bases; J trimming: 0 bases; junction bases outside the gene matches: 8. There are 16 residues in the CDR3. CDR1 is SGHNT and CDR2 is YYREEE in the germline V gene (reference sequence).

Sequenced sample: peripheral blood. The chain uses TRBV5-4 and TRBJ1-4; 7 bases are shared with TRBD1. The sequence was collected from a man aged 18 to 30 with COVID-19, enrolled during active disease. The CDR3 sequence is CASTYRGTATNEKLFF. The CDR3 DNA sequence: TGTGCCAGCACCTACAGGGGAACCGCAACTAATGAAAAACTGTTTTTT.